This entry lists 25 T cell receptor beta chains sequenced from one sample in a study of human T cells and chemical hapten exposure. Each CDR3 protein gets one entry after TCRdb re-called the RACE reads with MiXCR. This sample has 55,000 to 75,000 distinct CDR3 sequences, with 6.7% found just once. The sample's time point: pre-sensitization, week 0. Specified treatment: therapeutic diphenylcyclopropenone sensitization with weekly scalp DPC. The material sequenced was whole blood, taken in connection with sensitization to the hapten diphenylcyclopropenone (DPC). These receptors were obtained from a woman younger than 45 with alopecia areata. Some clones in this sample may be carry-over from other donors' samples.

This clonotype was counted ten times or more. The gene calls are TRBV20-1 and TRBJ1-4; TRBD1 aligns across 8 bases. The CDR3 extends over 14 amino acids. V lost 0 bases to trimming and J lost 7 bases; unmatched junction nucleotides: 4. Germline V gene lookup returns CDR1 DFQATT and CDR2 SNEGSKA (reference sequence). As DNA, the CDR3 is TGCAGTGCTAGAGAAACAGGGGGGCGTGAAAAACTGTTTTTT. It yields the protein CSARETGGREKLFF.

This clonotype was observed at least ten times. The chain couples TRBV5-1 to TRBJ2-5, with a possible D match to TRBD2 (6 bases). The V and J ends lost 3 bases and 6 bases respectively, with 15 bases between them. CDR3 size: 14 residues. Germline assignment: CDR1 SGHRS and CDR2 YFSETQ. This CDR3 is CASSSPGRGKTQYF. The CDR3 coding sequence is TGCGCCAGCAGCTCCCCCGGCCGGGGGAAGACCCAGTACTTC.

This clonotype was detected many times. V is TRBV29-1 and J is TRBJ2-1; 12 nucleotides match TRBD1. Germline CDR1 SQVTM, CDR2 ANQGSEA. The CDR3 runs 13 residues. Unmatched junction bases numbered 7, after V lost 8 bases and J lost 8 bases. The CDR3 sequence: CSYQGQGAYEQFF. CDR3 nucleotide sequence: TGCAGCTACCAGGGACAGGGGGCCTATGAGCAGTTCTTC.

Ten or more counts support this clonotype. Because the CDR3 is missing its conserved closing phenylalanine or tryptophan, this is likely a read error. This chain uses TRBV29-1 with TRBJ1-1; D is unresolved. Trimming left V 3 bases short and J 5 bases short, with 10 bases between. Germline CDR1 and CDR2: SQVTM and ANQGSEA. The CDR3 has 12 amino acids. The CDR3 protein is CSVDIVSTEAFL. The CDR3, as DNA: TGCAGCGTTGACATTGTGAGTACTGAAGCTTTCCTT.

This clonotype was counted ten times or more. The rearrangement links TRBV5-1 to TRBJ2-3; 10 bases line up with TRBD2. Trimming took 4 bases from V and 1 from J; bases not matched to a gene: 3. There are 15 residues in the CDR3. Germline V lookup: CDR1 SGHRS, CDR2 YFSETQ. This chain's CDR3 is CASSTGTSGTDTQYF. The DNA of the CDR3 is TGCGCCAGCAGCACCGGGACTAGCGGCACAGATACGCAGTATTTT.

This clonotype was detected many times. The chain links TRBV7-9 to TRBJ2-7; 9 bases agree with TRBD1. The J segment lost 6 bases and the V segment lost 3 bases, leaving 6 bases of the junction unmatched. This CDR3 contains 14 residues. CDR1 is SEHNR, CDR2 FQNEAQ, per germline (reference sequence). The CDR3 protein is CASSLGQGLGEQYF. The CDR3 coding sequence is TGTGCCAGCAGCTTGGGACAGGGTCTTGGCGAGCAGTACTTC.

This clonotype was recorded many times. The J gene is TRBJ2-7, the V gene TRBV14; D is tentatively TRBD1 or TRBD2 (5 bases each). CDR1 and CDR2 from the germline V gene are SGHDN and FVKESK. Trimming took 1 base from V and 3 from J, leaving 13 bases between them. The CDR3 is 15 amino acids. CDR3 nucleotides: TGTGCCAGCAGCCAAGTTGGGGCAGCGGACTACGAGCAGTACTTC. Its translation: CASSQVGAADYEQYF.

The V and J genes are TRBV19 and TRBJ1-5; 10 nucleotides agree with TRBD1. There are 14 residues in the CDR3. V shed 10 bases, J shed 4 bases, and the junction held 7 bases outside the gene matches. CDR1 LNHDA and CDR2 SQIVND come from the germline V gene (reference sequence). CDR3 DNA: TGTGCCACCGTGACAGGGGGCTTGAATCAGCCCCAGCATTTT. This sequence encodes CATVTGGLNQPQHF.

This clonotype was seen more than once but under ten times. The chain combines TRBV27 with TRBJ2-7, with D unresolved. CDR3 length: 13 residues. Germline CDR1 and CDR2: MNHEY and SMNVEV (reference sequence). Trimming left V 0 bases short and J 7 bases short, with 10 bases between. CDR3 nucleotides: TGTGCCAGCAGTTTATCCGGGTACACTGAGCAGTACTTC. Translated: CASSLSGYTEQYF.

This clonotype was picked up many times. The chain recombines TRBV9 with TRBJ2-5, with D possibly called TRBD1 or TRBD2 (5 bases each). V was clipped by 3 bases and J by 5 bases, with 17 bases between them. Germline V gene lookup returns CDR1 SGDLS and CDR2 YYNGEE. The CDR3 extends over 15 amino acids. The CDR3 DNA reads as TGTGCCAGCAGCGGAGAATGGGGGTCGGGGGAGACCCAGTACTTC. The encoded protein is CASSGEWGSGETQYF.

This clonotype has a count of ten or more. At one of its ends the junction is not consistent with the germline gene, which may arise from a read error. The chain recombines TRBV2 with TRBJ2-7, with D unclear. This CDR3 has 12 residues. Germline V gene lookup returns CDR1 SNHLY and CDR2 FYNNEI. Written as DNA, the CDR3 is TGTGCCAGCAGTGAGGGCGGAATGGGAATGAACTTC. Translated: CASSEGGMGMNF.

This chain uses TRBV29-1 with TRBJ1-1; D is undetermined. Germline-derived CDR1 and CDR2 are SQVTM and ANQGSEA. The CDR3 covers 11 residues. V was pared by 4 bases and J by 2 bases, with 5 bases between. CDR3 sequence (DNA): TGCAGCGTTGTTGACAACACTGAAGCTTTCTTT. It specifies CSVVDNTEAFF.

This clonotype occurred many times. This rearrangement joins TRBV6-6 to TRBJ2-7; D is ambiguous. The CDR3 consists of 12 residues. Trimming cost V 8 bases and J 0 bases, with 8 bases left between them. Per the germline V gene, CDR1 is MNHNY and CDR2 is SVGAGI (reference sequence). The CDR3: CASGVSSYEQYF. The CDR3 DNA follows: TGTGCCAGCGGCGTCAGCTCCTACGAGCAGTACTTC.

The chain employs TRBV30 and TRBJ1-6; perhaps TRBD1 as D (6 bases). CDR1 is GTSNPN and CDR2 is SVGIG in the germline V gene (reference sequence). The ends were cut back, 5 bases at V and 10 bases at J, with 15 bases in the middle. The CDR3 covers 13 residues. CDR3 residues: CAWGYRVHSPLHF. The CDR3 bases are TGTGCCTGGGGATACAGGGTTCACTCACCCCTCCACTTT. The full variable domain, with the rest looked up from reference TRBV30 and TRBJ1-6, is SQTIHQWPATLVQPVGSPLSLECTVEGTSNPNLYWYRQAAGRGLQLLFYSVGIGQISSEVPQNLSASRPQDRQFILSSKKLLLSDSGFYLCAWGYRVHSPLHFGNGTRLTVT.

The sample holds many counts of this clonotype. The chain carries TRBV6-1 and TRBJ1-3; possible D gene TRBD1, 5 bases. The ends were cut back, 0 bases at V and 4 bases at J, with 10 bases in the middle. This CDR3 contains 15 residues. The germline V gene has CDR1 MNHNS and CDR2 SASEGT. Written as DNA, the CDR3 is TGTGCCAGCAGTGAAGCGACAGCCAGAGGAAACACCATATATTTT. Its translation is CASSEATARGNTIYF.

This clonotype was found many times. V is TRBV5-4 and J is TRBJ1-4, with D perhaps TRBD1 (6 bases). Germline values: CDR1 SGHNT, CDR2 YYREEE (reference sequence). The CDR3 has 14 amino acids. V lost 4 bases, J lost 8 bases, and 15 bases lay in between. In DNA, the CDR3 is TGTGCCAGCAGCAAGGACAGAGTGGGGGAAAAACTGTTTTTT. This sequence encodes CASSKDRVGEKLFF.

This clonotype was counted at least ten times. For the CDR3, the DNA is TGTGCCAGCAGGGAACCACAAGGCTGGCCCCAGCATTTT. It translates to CASREPQGWPQHF. The chain links TRBV2 to TRBJ1-5; D gene uncertain. V was trimmed by 6 bases and J by 9 bases, leaving 15 bases between them. CDR3 length: 13 amino acids. Germline CDR1 reads SNHLY; CDR2 reads FYNNEI.

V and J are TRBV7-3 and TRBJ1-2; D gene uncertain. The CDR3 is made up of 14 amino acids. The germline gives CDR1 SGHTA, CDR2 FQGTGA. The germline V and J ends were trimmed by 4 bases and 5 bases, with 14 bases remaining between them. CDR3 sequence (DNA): TGTGCCAGCAGCTCCCCCCCCACAGAATATGGCTACACCTTC. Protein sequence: CASSSPPTEYGYTF. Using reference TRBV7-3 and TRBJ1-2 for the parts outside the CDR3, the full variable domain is GAGVSQTPSNKVTEKGKYVELRCDPISGHTALYWYRQSLGQGPEFLIYFQGTGAADDSGLPNDRFFAVRPEGSVSTLKIQRTERGDSAVYLCASSSPPTEYGYTFGSGTRLTVV.

The CDR3 nucleotides are TGCAGTGCTAGAATGGGGGGCGCGCAGCCCCAGCATTTT. Translated: CSARMGGAQPQHF. V gene TRBV20-1 combines with J gene TRBJ1-5; possible D gene TRBD1, 6 bases. Deletions cut 2 bases from V and 7 bases from J, with 12 bases between. There are 13 residues in the CDR3. Germline values: CDR1 DFQATT, CDR2 SNEGSKA (reference sequence).

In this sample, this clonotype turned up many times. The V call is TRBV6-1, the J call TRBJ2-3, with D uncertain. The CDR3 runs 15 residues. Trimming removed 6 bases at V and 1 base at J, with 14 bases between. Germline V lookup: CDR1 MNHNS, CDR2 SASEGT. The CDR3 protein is CASSYVVQGTDTQYF. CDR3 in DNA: TGTGCCAGCAGCTACGTAGTACAAGGCACAGATACGCAGTATTTT.

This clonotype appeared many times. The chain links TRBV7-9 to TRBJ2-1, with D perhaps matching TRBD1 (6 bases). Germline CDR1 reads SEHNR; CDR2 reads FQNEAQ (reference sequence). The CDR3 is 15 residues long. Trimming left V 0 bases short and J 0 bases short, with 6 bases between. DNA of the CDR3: TGTGCCAGCAGCTTAGCGGGGGCCTCCTACAATGAGCAGTTCTTC. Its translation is CASSLAGASYNEQFF.

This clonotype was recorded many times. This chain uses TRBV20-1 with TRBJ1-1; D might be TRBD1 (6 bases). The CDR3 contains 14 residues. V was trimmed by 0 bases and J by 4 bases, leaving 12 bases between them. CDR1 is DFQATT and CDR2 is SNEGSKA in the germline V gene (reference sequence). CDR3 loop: CSARDGRGSTEAFF. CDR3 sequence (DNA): TGCAGTGCTAGAGATGGGAGGGGGTCCACTGAAGCTTTCTTT.

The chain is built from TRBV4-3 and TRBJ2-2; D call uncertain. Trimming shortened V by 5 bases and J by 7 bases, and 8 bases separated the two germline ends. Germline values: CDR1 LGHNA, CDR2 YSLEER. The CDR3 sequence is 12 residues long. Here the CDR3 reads CASSYAFGELFF. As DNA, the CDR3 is TGCGCCAGCAGCTATGCCTTCGGGGAGCTGTTTTTT.

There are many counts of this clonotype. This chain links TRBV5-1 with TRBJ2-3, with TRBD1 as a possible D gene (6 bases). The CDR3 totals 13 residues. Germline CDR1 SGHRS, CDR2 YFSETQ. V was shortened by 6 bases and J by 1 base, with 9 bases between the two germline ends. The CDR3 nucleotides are TGCGCCAGCAAGGCAGGGGGCACAGATACGCAGTATTTT. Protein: CASKAGGTDTQYF. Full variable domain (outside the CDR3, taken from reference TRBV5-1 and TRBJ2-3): KAGVTQTPRYLIKTRGQQVTLSCSPISGHRSVSWYQQTPGQGLQFLFEYFSETQRNKGNFPGRFSGRQFSNSRSEMNVSTLELGDSALYLCASKAGGTDTQYFGPGTRLTVL.

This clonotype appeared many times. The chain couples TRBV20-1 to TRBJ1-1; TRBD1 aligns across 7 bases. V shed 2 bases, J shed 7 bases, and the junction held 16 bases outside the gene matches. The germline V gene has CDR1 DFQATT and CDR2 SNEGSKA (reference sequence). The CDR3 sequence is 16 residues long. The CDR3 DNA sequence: TGCAGTGCTAGATCTCCTGGACAGGCGCCACACGGTGAAGCTTTCTTT. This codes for CSARSPGQAPHGEAFF.